Below, one TCR beta chain is given with its context. The germline gives CDR1 MNHNY, CDR2 SVGAGI (reference sequence). The CDR3 has 10 amino acids. V was trimmed by 8 bases and J by 6 bases, leaving 4 bases between them. This entry is derived from a study of CD8 T cells in Susac syndrome. Controls comprised healthy donors matched for age and sex. After extraction with the RNeasy kit, about 0.45 to 1 ug of the RNA was reverse transcribed using random hexamers. An immunoSEQ multiplex PCR amplified TCR beta CDR3 over 54 Vbeta and 13 Jbeta. TCRdb re-derived calls from the immunoSEQ multiplex PCR reads in MiXCR, one entry per CDR3 protein. This table holds around 150,000 distinct CDR3 sequences, around 96% found once.

The rearrangement joins TRBV6-6 to TRBJ2-2, with unresolved D. The sample comprised CD4+ T cells from PBMCs. This receptor was obtained from a human donor in good health. In nucleotides, the CDR3 is TGTGCCAGCGGCGCCGGGGAGCTGTTTTTT. Protein: CASGAGELFF.